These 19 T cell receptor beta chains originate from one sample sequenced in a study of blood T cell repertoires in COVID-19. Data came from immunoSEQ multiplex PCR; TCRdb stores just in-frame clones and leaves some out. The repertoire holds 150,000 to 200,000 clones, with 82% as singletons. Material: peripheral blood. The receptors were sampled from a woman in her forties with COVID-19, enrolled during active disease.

CDR3 DNA sequence: TGCGCCAGCGAAGCCGGGACAGGGTCTTCCTACGAGCAGTACTTC. Amino acids: CASEAGTGSSYEQYF. This sequence joins TRBV4-1 and TRBJ2-7; TRBD1 matches 9 bases. This CDR3 has 15 residues. J lost 1 base, V lost 8 bases, and 9 bases had no gene match. Germline V gene data show CDR1 as MGHRA and CDR2 as YSYEKL.

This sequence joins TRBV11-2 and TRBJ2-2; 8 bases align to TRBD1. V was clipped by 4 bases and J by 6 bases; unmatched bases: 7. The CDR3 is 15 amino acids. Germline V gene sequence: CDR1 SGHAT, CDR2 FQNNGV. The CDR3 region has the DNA TGTGCCAGCAGCTCGACAGGGGCGTCGTCCGGGGAGCTGTTTTTT. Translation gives CASSSTGASSGELFF.

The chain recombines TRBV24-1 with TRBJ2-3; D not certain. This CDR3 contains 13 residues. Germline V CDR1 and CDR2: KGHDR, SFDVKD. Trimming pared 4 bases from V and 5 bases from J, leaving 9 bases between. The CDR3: CATSDPIRDTQYF. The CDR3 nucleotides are TGTGCCACCAGTGACCCTATACGAGATACGCAGTATTTT.

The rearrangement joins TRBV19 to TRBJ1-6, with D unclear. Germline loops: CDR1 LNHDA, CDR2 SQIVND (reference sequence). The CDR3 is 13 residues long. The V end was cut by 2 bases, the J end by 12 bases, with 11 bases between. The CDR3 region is CASSITSREPLHF. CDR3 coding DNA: TGTGCCAGTAGTATAACTTCCCGTGAACCCCTCCACTTT.

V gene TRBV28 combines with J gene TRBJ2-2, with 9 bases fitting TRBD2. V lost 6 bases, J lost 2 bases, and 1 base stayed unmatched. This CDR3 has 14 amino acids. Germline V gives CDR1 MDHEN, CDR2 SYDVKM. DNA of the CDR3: TGTGCCAGCAGGACTAGCGGTAACACCGGGGAGCTGTTTTTT. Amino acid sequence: CASRTSGNTGELFF.

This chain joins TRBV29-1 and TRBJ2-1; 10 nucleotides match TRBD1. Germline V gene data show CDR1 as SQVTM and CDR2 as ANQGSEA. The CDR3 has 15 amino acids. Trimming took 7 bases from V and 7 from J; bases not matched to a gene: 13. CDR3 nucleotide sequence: TGCAGCGGCGGGACAGGGGCCGGCCTGGGGAATGAGCAGTTCTTC. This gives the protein CSGGTGAGLGNEQFF.

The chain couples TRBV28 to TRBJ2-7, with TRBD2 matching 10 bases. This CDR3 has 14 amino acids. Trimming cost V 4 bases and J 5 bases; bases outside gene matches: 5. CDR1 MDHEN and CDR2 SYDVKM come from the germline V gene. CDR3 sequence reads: CASSSLAGVHEQYF. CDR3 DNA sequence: TGTGCCAGCAGTTCTCTAGCGGGAGTTCACGAGCAGTACTTC.

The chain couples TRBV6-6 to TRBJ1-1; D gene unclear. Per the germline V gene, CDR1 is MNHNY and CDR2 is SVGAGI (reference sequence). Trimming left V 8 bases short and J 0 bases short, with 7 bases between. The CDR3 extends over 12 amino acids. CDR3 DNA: TGTGCCAGCCAAGAGATGAACACTGAAGCTTTCTTT. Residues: CASQEMNTEAFF.

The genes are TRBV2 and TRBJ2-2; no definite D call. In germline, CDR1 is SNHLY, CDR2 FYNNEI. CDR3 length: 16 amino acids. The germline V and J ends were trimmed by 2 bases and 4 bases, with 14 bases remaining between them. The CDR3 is CASSEMPVPPTGELFF. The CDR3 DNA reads TGTGCCAGCAGTGAAATGCCAGTGCCGCCCACCGGGGAGCTGTTTTTT.

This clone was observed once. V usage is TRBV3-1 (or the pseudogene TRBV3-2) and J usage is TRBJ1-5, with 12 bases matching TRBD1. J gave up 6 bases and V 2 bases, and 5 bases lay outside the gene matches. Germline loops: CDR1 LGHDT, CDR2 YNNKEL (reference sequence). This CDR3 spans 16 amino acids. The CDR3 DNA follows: TGTGCCAGCAGCCAAACCGGGACAGGGGGCGGTCAGCCCCAGCATTTT. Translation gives CASSQTGTGGGQPQHF.

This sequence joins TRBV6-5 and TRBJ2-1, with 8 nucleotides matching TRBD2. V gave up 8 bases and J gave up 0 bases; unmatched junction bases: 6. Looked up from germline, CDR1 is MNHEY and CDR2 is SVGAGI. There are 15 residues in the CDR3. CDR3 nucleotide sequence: TGTGCCAGCTCCGTAGCGGGGTACTCCTACAATGAGCAGTTCTTC. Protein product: CASSVAGYSYNEQFF.

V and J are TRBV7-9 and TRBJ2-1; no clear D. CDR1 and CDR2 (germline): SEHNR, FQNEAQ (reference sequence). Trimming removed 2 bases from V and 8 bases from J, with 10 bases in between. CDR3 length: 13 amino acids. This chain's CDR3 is CASSLPTEDEQFF. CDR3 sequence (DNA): TGTGCCAGCAGCTTACCCACTGAGGATGAGCAGTTCTTC.

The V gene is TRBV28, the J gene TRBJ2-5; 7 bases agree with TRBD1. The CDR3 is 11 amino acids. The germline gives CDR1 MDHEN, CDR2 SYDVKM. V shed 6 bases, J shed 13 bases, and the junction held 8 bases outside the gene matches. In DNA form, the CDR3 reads TGTGCCAGCAGGGGGACAGTTGCATGGTACTTC. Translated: CASRGTVAWYF.

The CDR3 DNA reads as TGTGCCAGTAGTACTAAGTCTATTCTCGCTGAAGCTTTCTTT. Protein sequence: CASSTKSILAEAFF. The genes are TRBV19 and TRBJ1-1; D is ambiguous. Germline CDR1 is LNHDA and CDR2 is SQIVND (reference sequence). V was trimmed by 4 bases and J by 6 bases, leaving 15 bases between them. The CDR3 sequence is 14 residues long.

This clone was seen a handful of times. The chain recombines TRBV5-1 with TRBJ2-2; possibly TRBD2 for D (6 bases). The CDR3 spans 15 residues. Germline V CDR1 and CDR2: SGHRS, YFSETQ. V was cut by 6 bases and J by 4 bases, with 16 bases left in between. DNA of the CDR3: TGCGCCAGCACCCCGGGACTTTCGGGCACCGGGGAGCTGTTTTTT. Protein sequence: CASTPGLSGTGELFF.

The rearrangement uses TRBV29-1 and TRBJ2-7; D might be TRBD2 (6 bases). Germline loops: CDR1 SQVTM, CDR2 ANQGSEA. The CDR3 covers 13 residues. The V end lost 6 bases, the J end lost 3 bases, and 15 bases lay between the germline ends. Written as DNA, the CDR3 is TGCAGCGTAGGAGAGGGAGGATTCTACGAGCAGTACTTC. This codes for CSVGEGGFYEQYF.

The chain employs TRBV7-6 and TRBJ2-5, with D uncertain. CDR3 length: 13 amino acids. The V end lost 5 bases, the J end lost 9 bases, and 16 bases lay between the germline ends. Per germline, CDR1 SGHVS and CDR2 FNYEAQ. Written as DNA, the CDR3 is TGTGCCAGCAGCCCCCTAGGCAAGGAGCCCCAGTACTTC. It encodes CASSPLGKEPQYF.

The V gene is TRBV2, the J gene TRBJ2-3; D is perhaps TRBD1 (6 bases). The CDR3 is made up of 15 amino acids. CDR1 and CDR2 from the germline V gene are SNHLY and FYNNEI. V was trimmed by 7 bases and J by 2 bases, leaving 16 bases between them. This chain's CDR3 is CASNPGERNTDTQYF. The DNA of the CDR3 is TGTGCCAGCAACCCAGGGGAAAGGAACACAGATACGCAGTATTTT.

This chain's CDR3 is CASSERTGGGGTQYF. The CDR3 bases are TGCGCCAGCAGTGAAAGGACAGGGGGCGGGGGTACGCAGTATTTT. V gene TRBV10-2 combines with J gene TRBJ2-3, with TRBD1 identical over 11 bases. J was trimmed by 8 bases and V by 3 bases; bases with no gene match: 7. The germline CDR1 and CDR2 sequences are WSHSY and SAAADI. This CDR3 has 15 amino acids.